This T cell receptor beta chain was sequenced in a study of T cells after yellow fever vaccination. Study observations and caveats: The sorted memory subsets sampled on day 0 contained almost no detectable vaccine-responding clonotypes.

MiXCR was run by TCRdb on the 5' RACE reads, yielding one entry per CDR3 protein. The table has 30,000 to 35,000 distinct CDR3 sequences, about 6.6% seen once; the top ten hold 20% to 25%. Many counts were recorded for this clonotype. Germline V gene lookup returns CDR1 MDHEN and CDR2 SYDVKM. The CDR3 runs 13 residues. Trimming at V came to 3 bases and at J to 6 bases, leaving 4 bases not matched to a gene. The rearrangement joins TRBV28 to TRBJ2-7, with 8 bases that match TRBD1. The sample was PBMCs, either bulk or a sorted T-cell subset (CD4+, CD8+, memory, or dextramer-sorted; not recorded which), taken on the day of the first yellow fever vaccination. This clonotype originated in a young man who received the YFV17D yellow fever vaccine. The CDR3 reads CASSFVQGGEQYV. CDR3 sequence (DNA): TGTGCCAGCAGTTTCGTACAGGGGGGCGAGCAGTACGTC.